The entry that follows covers one T cell receptor beta chain sequence. This sample is part of a study of cytomegalovirus exposure and HLA in healthy donors. Primers for the PCR totalled 60 Vbeta and 13 Jbeta. Only in-frame clones appear in the TCRdb table, and some are missing; sequencing was by immunoSEQ multiplex PCR. The table shows some 140,000 clones, with 70% to 80% occurring only once. The length of the CDR3 is 15 residues. CDR1 MNHEY and CDR2 SMNVEV come from the germline V gene (reference sequence). V gave up 6 bases and J gave up 7 bases; unmatched junction bases: 9. The specimen sequenced was PBMCs. The gene calls are TRBV27 and TRBJ1-6; 7 bases line up with TRBD1. This TCR was recovered from a man aged 25 to 40 in good health and CMV-seropositive. CDR3 in amino acids: CASSLTGTANSPLHF. The CDR3 DNA reads TGTGCCAGCAGCCTTACCGGGACAGCGAATTCACCCCTCCACTTT.